The T cell receptor (beta chain) under discussion was sequenced for a study of CD8+CD57+ T cells in acquired aplastic anemia. Across the whole study: Approximately 11 million reads were obtained on average for healthy donor CD4+ cells.

General study points: Statistical testing detected no significant gap in CD8+ Simpson's diversity between patients and controls. Patients and controls were found to share twenty-nine CD8+ CDR3 sequences.

About this clonotype: What it binds is unknown.

This CDR3 contains 16 residues. Germline V gives CDR1 SGHDT, CDR2 YYEEEE. The V gene lost 5 bases and the J gene lost 0 bases, with 12 bases spanning the gap. Genomic DNA constituted the template upon which TCR beta VDJ and CDR3 profiling was performed. From the reads, TCRdb called clonotypes with MiXCR, one entry per CDR3 protein. The profile shows roughly 420,000 distinct CDR3 sequences, approximately 70% of them singletons. The sequenced sample was sorted CD4+, CD8+, or CD8+CD57+ T cells (not recorded which) from PBMCs. The V and J genes are TRBV5-6 and TRBJ1-6; no clear D. The source is a human donor in good health, serving as a control. This CDR3 reads CASSPGWSSYNSPLHF. The CDR3 DNA is TGTGCCAGCAGTCCCGGGTGGAGCTCCTATAATTCACCCCTCCACTTT.